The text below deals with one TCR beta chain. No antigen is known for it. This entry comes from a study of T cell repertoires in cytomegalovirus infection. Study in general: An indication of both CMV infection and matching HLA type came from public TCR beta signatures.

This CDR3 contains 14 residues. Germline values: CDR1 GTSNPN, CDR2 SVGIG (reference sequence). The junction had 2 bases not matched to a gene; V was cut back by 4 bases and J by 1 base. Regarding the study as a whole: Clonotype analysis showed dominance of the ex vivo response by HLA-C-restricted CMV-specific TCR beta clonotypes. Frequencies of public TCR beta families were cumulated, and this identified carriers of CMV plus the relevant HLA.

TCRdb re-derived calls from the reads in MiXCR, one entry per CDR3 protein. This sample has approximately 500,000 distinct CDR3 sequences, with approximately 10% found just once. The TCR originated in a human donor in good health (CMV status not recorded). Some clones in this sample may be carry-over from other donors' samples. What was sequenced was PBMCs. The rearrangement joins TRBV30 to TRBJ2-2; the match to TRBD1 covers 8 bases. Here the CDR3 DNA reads TGTGCCTGGATGACAGGGGTGAACACCGGGGAGCTGTTTTTT. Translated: CAWMTGVNTGELFF.